The next 11 T cell receptor beta chains were all read from a single sample in a study of post-analysis software for immune sequencing data. Unique molecular identifiers were built into the TCR beta cDNA libraries. TCRdb called the PCR reads again in MiXCR, with one record for every CDR3 protein. The sample holds 750,000 to 950,000 distinct CDR3 sequences; 46% are singletons and the top ten take 4% to 5%. Study outcomes and limitations: Patients used five TRBV segments, including TRBV5-6, TRBV5-1 and TRBV20-1, more often than controls.

Their cognate antigens are unknown. The sequencing input was blood. The receptor source for this set is a girl aged 10 to 17 with multiple sclerosis.

In its sample, this clonotype was seen a few times. The chain links TRBV9 to TRBJ2-1; 9 bases align to TRBD1. The V and J ends lost 1 base and 7 bases, in that order; junction bases with no gene match: 6. The CDR3 extends over 15 amino acids. CDR1 and CDR2 (germline): SGDLS, YYNGEE. This chain's CDR3 is CASSVSGTGRNEQFF. The CDR3 DNA is TGTGCCAGCAGCGTATCCGGGACAGGGAGGAATGAGCAGTTCTTC.

The chain joins TRBV20-1 to TRBJ2-7, with D uncertain. This CDR3 is 13 amino acids long. The V gene's germline CDR1 is DFQATT and CDR2 SNEGSKA (reference sequence). Trimming left V 4 bases short and J 0 bases short, with 10 bases between. CDR3 residues: CSATPYSSYEQYF. CDR3 DNA: TGCAGTGCTACGCCCTATAGCTCCTACGAGCAGTACTTC.

The V gene is TRBV2, the J gene TRBJ2-1, with D tentatively TRBD2 (5 bases). V was trimmed by 7 bases and J by 6 bases, leaving 13 bases between them. The CDR3 is 13 residues long. Germline-derived CDR1 and CDR2 are SNHLY and FYNNEI. CDR3 bases: TGTGCCAGCAACCCGGACTCGGCCAATGAGCAGTTCTTC. Its protein product is CASNPDSANEQFF.

The chain employs TRBV12-3 or TRBV12-4 and TRBJ1-1, with D hard to call. Trimming removed 7 bases from V and 0 bases from J, with 12 bases in between. The CDR3 contains 14 residues. The CDR3 here is CASKLGSMNTEAFF. For the CDR3, the DNA is TGTGCCAGCAAACTAGGGAGTATGAACACTGAAGCTTTCTTT.

The chain uses TRBV6-1 and TRBJ2-3, with TRBD1 matching over 7 bases. Germline V CDR1 and CDR2: MNHNS, SASEGT. The CDR3 loop spans 16 amino acids. V was clipped by 7 bases and J by 1 base; unmatched bases: 11. CDR3 region: CASTVGVTGGTDTQYF. The CDR3, as DNA: TGTGCCAGCACCGTGGGTGTCACAGGGGGCACAGATACGCAGTATTTT.

In the case of this clonotype: Compared with germline, one end of the junction differs, possibly owing to a read error. The chain recombines TRBV6-5 with TRBJ2-3; tentatively, D is TRBD2 (5 bases). Germline V gene lookup returns CDR1 MNHEY and CDR2 SVGAGI. CDR3 length: 13 residues. CDR3 DNA sequence: TGTGCCAGCAGTTACCGGCGGGCAGATATGCAGTATTTT. This gives the protein CASSYRRADMQYF.

This chain joins TRBV14 and TRBJ2-1, with 11 bases identical to TRBD1. The ends lost 1 base at V and 9 bases at J; junction bases unmatched: 8. The CDR3 covers 16 residues. Germline V gene lookup returns CDR1 SGHDN and CDR2 FVKESK. The CDR3: CASSQAGGQGAVEQFF. For the CDR3, the DNA is TGTGCCAGCAGCCAAGCAGGAGGACAGGGGGCCGTTGAGCAGTTCTTC.

This clonotype was seen only a few times. This chain joins TRBV6-6 and TRBJ1-2, with unresolved D. CDR1 MNHNY and CDR2 SVGAGI come from the germline V gene (reference sequence). With 4 bases removed from V and 3 bases from J, the gap between germline ends came to 9 bases. The CDR3 loop spans 13 amino acids. Written as DNA, the CDR3 is TGTGCCAGCAGTTGGACCGACGACTATGGCTACACCTTC. Protein: CASSWTDDYGYTF.

V usage is TRBV7-6 and J usage is TRBJ2-4; 7 bases are shared with TRBD2. Germline V gene sequence: CDR1 SGHVS, CDR2 FNYEAQ. The CDR3 runs to 14 residues. The V segment lost 1 base and the J segment 13 bases; nucleotides outside the gene matches: 10. The CDR3, as DNA: TGTGCCAGCAGCTTAGGAGGACTAGTCGGGGAGCAGTACTTC. As protein: CASSLGGLVGEQYF.

This clonotype was picked up a small number of times. The chain employs TRBV6-5 and TRBJ1-6; no clear D. V lost 0 bases to trimming and J lost 5 bases, with 11 bases between them. Germline CDR1 MNHEY, CDR2 SVGAGI. The CDR3 consists of 16 residues. The CDR3 loop is CASSYSRTDDNSPLHF. CDR3 nucleotide sequence: TGTGCCAGCAGTTACTCCAGGACGGATGATAATTCACCCCTCCACTTT.

This clonotype was seen a handful of times. The V and J genes are TRBV25-1 and TRBJ2-1; no firm D call. CDR1 and CDR2 (germline): MGHDK, SYGVNS. Trimming cost V 1 base and J 5 bases, with 18 bases left between them. This CDR3 is built from 17 residues. CDR3 nucleotides: TGTGCCAGCAGTGAATTTGGAACGGAACCGCCCGACAATGAGCAGTTCTTC. It is translated as CASSEFGTEPPDNEQFF.